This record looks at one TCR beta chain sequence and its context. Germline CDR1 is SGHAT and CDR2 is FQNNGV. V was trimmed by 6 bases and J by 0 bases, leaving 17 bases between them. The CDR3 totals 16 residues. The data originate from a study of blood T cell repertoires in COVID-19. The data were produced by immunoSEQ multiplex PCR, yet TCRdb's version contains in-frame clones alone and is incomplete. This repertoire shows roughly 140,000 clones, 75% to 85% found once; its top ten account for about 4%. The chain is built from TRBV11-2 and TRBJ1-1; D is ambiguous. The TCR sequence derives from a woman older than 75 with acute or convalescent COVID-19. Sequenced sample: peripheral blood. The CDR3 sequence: CASRHLRSSMNTEAFF. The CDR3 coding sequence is TGTGCCAGCAGGCACCTACGGAGCAGCATGAACACTGAAGCTTTCTTT.